These 3 T cell receptor beta chains were all obtained from the same sample, sequenced in a study of cytomegalovirus exposure and HLA in healthy donors. Vbeta (60) and Jbeta (13) primers were used in the PCR. The protocol was immunoSEQ multiplex PCR, while the TCRdb copy is restricted to in-frame clones and leaves out a portion. The sample lists some 110,000 clones, around 70% occurring once. The specimen sequenced was PBMCs. These receptors were obtained from a woman between 18 and 30 years old in good health and CMV-seronegative.

This clone was detected only a few times. The rearrangement joins TRBV7-2 to TRBJ1-2, with a weak D call TRBD1 (5 bases). From germline, CDR1 is SGHTA and CDR2 FQGNSA. The CDR3 loop spans 13 amino acids. V was cut by 5 bases and J by 8 bases, with 15 bases left in between. The DNA of the CDR3 is TGTGCCAGCAGCCCGGGGACTGACTGGGGCTACACCTTC. Its translation is CASSPGTDWGYTF.

The chain employs TRBV6-1 and TRBJ1-5, with D possibly matching TRBD1 (5 bases). V was clipped by 7 bases and J by 3 bases, with 13 bases between them. Germline assignment: CDR1 MNHNS and CDR2 SASEGT. The CDR3 consists of 14 residues. This CDR3 is CASTEDRYNQPQHF. CDR3 nucleotide sequence: TGTGCCAGCACCGAAGACAGATACAATCAGCCCCAGCATTTT.

The rearrangement joins TRBV6-1 to TRBJ1-5; the match to TRBD1 covers 9 bases. The ends lost 4 bases at V and 2 bases at J; junction bases unmatched: 0. Germline loops: CDR1 MNHNS, CDR2 SASEGT. This CDR3 is 14 amino acids long. The CDR3 sequence: CASSGQGGNQPQHF. The CDR3, as DNA: TGTGCCAGCAGTGGACAGGGGGGCAATCAGCCCCAGCATTTT.